This T cell receptor beta chain was recorded in a study of blood T cells in healthy people across ages (dated by TCRdb to between 2015 and 2017). Some background on the complete study: In model experiments, template switching captured roughly one uniquely barcoded TCR beta cDNA molecule for every two T cells. Using deep sequencing normalized with unique cDNA molecular identifiers, the study measured how TCR beta repertoire diversity changes with age. The donors were split into four age groups: young (average 16 years), middle-aged (around 40), aged (roughly 65) and long-lived (about 74). Donors of different ages were randomly distributed across sequencing lanes to avoid experimental bias. The study analyzed two additional independent replicas of 1 million unique cDNA reads from the same blood draw for two donors, one aged 18 to 30 and one aged 80 or older. Broader findings and caveats from the paper: Estimates of total diversity based on one million sequenced T cells were considered lower bounds and underestimates. Observed TCR beta diversity per million T cells fell roughly linearly with age, and a significant reduction was already apparent by age around 36. Conclusive comparison of naive and antigen-experienced compartments was prevented by the profiling of bulk unsorted PBMCs. Because the CMV infection status of the donors was unknown, age-related changes in expanded clonotypes may potentially have been confounded. Compared with the aged group, more naive CD4+ T cells, fewer expanded clones and increased TCR diversity were shown by the long-lived group, suggesting age selection. Observed TCR beta diversity correlated strongly with the percentage of naive T cells measured by flow cytometry.

In regard to this clonotype: Its antigen has not been determined. Base qualities are missing; no much larger clone stands one base away.

Preparation of the library involved 5' RACE. Sequenced using an Illumina HiSeq 2500. A second PCR of about 6 to 11 cycles was performed with a sample-barcoded 5' primer and a J-beta primer mix. A unique molecular identifier was introduced onto each TCR beta cDNA molecule by a template-switch 5' adaptor carrying 12 random nucleotides. Each sample yielded at least 2.5 million CDR3-containing paired-end reads. The Mint cDNA synthesis kit, primed by a TRBC-specific oligonucleotide, was used to synthesize first-strand cDNA from all RNA. All cDNA was treated with uracil-DNA glycosylase and then went through a first 18-cycle PCR with the universal primers M1SS and BC2_uni_R. Per the original workflow: Each sample was normalized by randomly selecting 1 million high-quality reads, each carrying a distinct molecular identifier. Instead of being binned into consensus sequences, reads with shared molecular identifiers were discarded. MiTCR, set to a Q25 quality threshold and the strictest error-elimination algorithm, was used for CDR3 identification, clonotype clustering and error correction. A nonparametric unseen species model with Euler transformation was used to estimate a lower bound on total TCR beta diversity. TCRdb reworked the public reads: Q25 trimming with fastp, MiXCR clone assembly, productive beta chains retained. Each CDR3 protein appears once, grouped with its most common genes and DNA. None of the V and J calls come from the authors' own analysis; TCRdb made them. The sample includes 1.5 million to 2 million distinct CDR3 sequences, with approximately 50% observed a single time. The ten largest make up roughly 2% of the sample.

V is shortened by 4 bases, J by 0 bases, and the region joining them spans 12 bases. The CDR3 measures 15 amino acids from cysteine to phenylalanine. CDR3 DNA is the only sequence kept; it has 45 bases, read in frame from the first base. CDR1 and CDR2, per the germline V gene, are MNHEY and SVGAGI. The donors were roughly 39 Caucasian individuals from Russia, aged about 6 to 100 years, who were systemically healthy. Each donor gave ten milliliters of peripheral blood, collected into EDTA-treated Vacutainer tubes. Ficoll-Paque density-gradient centrifugation was used to isolate PBMCs, with at least 6 million per sample. Total RNA, at least 6 micrograms per sample, was extracted from PBMCs with Trizol reagent. For every donor, an aliquot of PBMCs went through flow cytometry to measure the percentages of naive CD45RAhigh/CD27high T cells.

The V and J segments used are TRBV6-5 and TRBJ1-1, with the D segment identity uncertain. Sequencing was performed on blood. The clonotype comes from a woman in her 40s in good health. The encoded CDR3 is CASSSVQRMNTEAFF. The sequenced DNA: TGTGCCAGCAGTTCGGTACAGAGAATGAACACTGAAGCTTTCTTT.